Presented here are 3 T cell receptor beta chains from one specimen sequenced in a study of blood T cells in healthy people across ages. The authors ran a second PCR of 7 to 11 cycles using a sample-barcoded 5' primer and a J-beta primer mix. TCRdb fed the 5' RACE reads into MiXCR, producing one record per CDR3 protein. The data contain about 640,000 distinct CDR3 sequences, 25% to 30% of them singletons. The source material was blood. Receptors originate from a woman older than 75 in good health.

A word on this clonotype: A read error is possible here, since a much larger clone lies one base away. DNA of the CDR3: TGTGCCGGCAGCGTAGGGACAGCGTCCATTCATGGCTACACCTTC. Its protein is CAGSVGTASIHGYTF. The rearrangement joins TRBV9 to TRBJ1-2; TRBD1 matches at 7 bases. CDR1 and CDR2 from the germline V gene are SGDLS and YYNGEE. The CDR3 extends over 15 amino acids.

This clonotype was counted a few times. The rearrangement uses TRBV19 and TRBJ2-7; 9 bases line up with TRBD2. The CDR3 contains 15 residues. V lost 0 bases to trimming and J lost 6 bases; unmatched junction nucleotides: 6. Per germline, CDR1 LNHDA and CDR2 SQIVND (reference sequence). The chain's CDR3 is CASSIEVAGVGEQYF. DNA of the CDR3: TGTGCCAGTAGTATAGAGGTAGCGGGGGTTGGCGAGCAGTACTTC.

The chain has TRBV6-1 and TRBJ2-7; maybe TRBD2 (6 bases). V was clipped by 2 bases and J by 5 bases, with 13 bases between them. The CDR3 contains 14 residues. Germline values: CDR1 MNHNS, CDR2 SASEGT. The CDR3 loop is CASSEFERANEQYF. CDR3 nucleotides: TGTGCCAGCAGTGAATTCGAGCGGGCTAACGAGCAGTACTTC.